These 30 T cell receptor beta chains share one sample of origin, sequenced in a study of cytomegalovirus exposure and HLA in healthy donors. In the PCR, 60 Vbeta and 13 Jbeta primers were used. Sequencing was performed with immunoSEQ multiplex PCR; in TCRdb, only in-frame clones are kept and a portion is missing. The table records about 300,000 clones, approximately 90% of them present only once. Sequenced material: PBMCs. The receptor set was obtained from a man aged 40-49 years in good health and CMV-seropositive.

The genes are TRBV28 and TRBJ2-7; weak D call: TRBD2 (6 bases). Germline V lookup: CDR1 MDHEN, CDR2 SYDVKM. The CDR3 spans 15 residues. V was shortened by 6 bases and J by 2 bases, with 17 bases between the two germline ends. CDR3 in amino acids: CASRPLASQPYEQYF. CDR3 nucleotide sequence: TGTGCCAGCAGGCCGCTAGCGTCTCAACCCTACGAGCAGTACTTC.

This clone was counted a few times. The chain couples TRBV27 to TRBJ1-1; a possible D gene is TRBD1 (6 bases). V shed 6 bases and J shed 1 base, with 6 bases lying between them. From germline, CDR1 is MNHEY and CDR2 SMNVEV (reference sequence). CDR3 size: 12 residues. This CDR3 is CASRDRNTEAFF. The CDR3 region has the DNA TGTGCCAGCAGGGACAGGAACACTGAAGCTTTCTTT.

The chain has TRBV28 and TRBJ2-7, with 11 positions matching TRBD1. Germline CDR1 reads MDHEN; CDR2 reads SYDVKM. The CDR3 sequence is 16 residues long. Trimming at V came to 4 bases and at J to 6 bases, leaving 11 bases not matched to a gene. CDR3 region: CASSSPSGTGGTEQYF. The CDR3 nucleotides are TGTGCCAGCAGTTCCCCCTCCGGGACAGGGGGTACCGAGCAGTACTTC.

The rearrangement uses TRBV5-4 and TRBJ2-2; 16 positions agree with TRBD2. The CDR3 sequence is 17 residues long. The germline CDR1 and CDR2 sequences are SGHNT and YYREEE (reference sequence). With 4 bases clipped from V and 5 bases from J, the junction kept 5 bases outside the gene matches. The CDR3 spells CASSTGTSGRDTGELFF. CDR3 bases: TGTGCCAGCAGCACCGGGACTAGCGGGAGGGATACCGGGGAGCTGTTTTTT. Variable domain in full (rest from reference TRBV5-4 and TRBJ2-2): ETGVTQSPTHLIKTRGQQVTLRCSSQSGHNTVSWYQQALGQGPQFIFQYYREEENGRGNFPPRFSGLQFPNYSSELNVNALELDDSALYLCASSTGTSGRDTGELFFGEGSRLTVL.

This chain joins TRBV5-6 and TRBJ2-3, with a possible D match to TRBD2 (6 bases). Trimming took 4 bases from V and 5 from J, leaving 11 bases between them. This CDR3 is 13 amino acids long. The germline V gene encodes CDR1 SGHDT and CDR2 YYEEEE. The DNA for the CDR3 is TGTGCCAGCAGCATCGGGAGTGGAGATACGCAGTATTTT. It codes for CASSIGSGDTQYF.

In this sample, this clone turned up a few times. The rearrangement uses TRBV5-1 and TRBJ1-1; D is unclear. Germline V gene data show CDR1 as SGHRS and CDR2 as YFSETQ. V gave up 0 bases and J gave up 3 bases, with 12 bases separating them. The CDR3 runs to 15 residues. As DNA, the CDR3 is TGCGCCAGCAGCTTGGATTCAGTCGGGTACACTGAAGCTTTCTTT. It is translated as CASSLDSVGYTEAFF.

This sequence joins TRBV28 and TRBJ2-5; 10 bases align to TRBD1. V was clipped by 6 bases and J by 5 bases; unmatched bases: 6. This CDR3 has 14 amino acids. CDR1 and CDR2 from the germline V gene are MDHEN and SYDVKM. DNA for the CDR3: TGTGCCAGCAGGACGGGGACAGGGGATGAGACCCAGTACTTC. Amino acids: CASRTGTGDETQYF.

CDR3 residues: CASSRDRGQPQHF. CDR3 in DNA: TGTGCCAGCAGCAGAGACAGGGGTCAGCCCCAGCATTTT. This chain joins TRBV6-4 and TRBJ1-5, with 8 bases that match TRBD1. J lost 6 bases, V lost 6 bases, and 4 bases had no gene match. There are 13 residues in the CDR3. Germline CDR1 MRHNA, CDR2 SNTAGT.

The chain recombines TRBV7-3 with TRBJ1-2; possibly TRBD1 for D (5 bases). The CDR3 is 16 residues long. Germline CDR1 is SGHTA and CDR2 is FQGTGA. V dropped 2 bases and J dropped 8 bases, with 21 bases sitting between them. CDR3 protein: CASSLAYDQSREGYTF. The CDR3 region has the DNA TGTGCCAGCAGCTTAGCCTACGATCAATCCAGGGAAGGCTACACCTTC.

V gene TRBV28 combines with J gene TRBJ1-5; D not resolved. There are 15 residues in the CDR3. Germline lookup yields CDR1 MDHEN and CDR2 SYDVKM. V was clipped by 2 bases and J by 1 base, with 9 bases between them. The CDR3 region is CASSLTRQSNQPQHF. The CDR3 bases are TGTGCCAGCAGTTTAACACGCCAGAGCAATCAGCCCCAGCATTTT.

The V and J genes are TRBV6-6 and TRBJ1-4; D is uncertain. CDR3 length equals 15 residues. In germline, CDR1 is MNHNY, CDR2 SVGAGI (reference sequence). Trimming pared 2 bases from V and 4 bases from J, leaving 11 bases between. Written as DNA, the CDR3 is TGTGCCAGCAGTTACCGGTCATCAAATAATGAAAAACTGTTTTTT. This translates into CASSYRSSNNEKLFF.

The chain is built from TRBV4-1 and TRBJ2-5; the D gene is possibly TRBD2 (6 bases). The CDR3 spans 14 residues. Trimming left V 0 bases short and J 5 bases short, with 10 bases between. The germline gives CDR1 MGHRA, CDR2 YSYEKL. CDR3 sequence: CASSQDPGRETQYF. Here the CDR3 DNA reads TGCGCCAGCAGCCAAGATCCAGGGAGGGAGACCCAGTACTTC.

This clone was found a few times. This chain links TRBV4-2 with TRBJ2-7; 10 bases line up with TRBD1. CDR3 length equals 15 residues. Germline-derived CDR1 and CDR2 are LGHNA and YNFKEQ. J gave up 7 bases and V 3 bases, and 9 bases lay outside the gene matches. The CDR3 coding sequence is TGTGCCAGCAGCCAGGGGACAGGGGTCTCAGGAGAGCAGTACTTC. It encodes CASSQGTGVSGEQYF.

This clone has more than one count but fewer than ten. The rearrangement uses TRBV5-8 and TRBJ1-2; no reliable D call. The V end lost 3 bases, the J end lost 8 bases, and 26 bases lay between the germline ends. Germline V gives CDR1 SGHTS, CDR2 YDEGEE. The CDR3 consists of 17 residues. The CDR3 is CASSSGRFGGSAGGYTF. The CDR3 DNA reads TGTGCCAGCAGCTCGGGGAGGTTCGGAGGTTCCGCCGGGGGCTACACCTTC.

V gene TRBV25-1 combines with J gene TRBJ1-1; D call uncertain. From germline, CDR1 is MGHDK and CDR2 SYGVNS. This CDR3 is 18 amino acids long. Between the trimmed V and J ends, which lost 0 bases and 0 bases, there was a span of 17 bases. The CDR3 sequence: CASSEYERAGRLNTEAFF. The CDR3 region has the DNA TGTGCCAGCAGTGAATATGAGCGGGCAGGAAGACTGAACACTGAAGCTTTCTTT.

This chain connects TRBV10-3 to TRBJ2-7; unclear D gene. Trimming took 0 bases from V and 2 from J, leaving 8 bases between them. Germline CDR1 and CDR2: ENHRY and SYGVKD. The CDR3 has 14 residues. In DNA form, the CDR3 reads TGTGCCATCAGTGAGTCGGCTGCAGCCTACGAGCAGTACTTC. Amino acids: CAISESAAAYEQYF.

V and J are TRBV7-3 and TRBJ2-3; weak D call: TRBD2 (5 bases). The V end lost 2 bases, the J end lost 1 base, and 13 bases lay between the germline ends. From germline, CDR1 is SGHTA and CDR2 FQGTGA. The CDR3 is 16 amino acids. The DNA for the CDR3 is TGTGCCAGCAGCTTACGCCGAGAAGCGGGCACAGATACGCAGTATTTT. Its protein is CASSLRREAGTDTQYF.

The chain uses TRBV10-3 and TRBJ2-3, with TRBD2 as a possible D gene (6 bases). Per germline, CDR1 ENHRY and CDR2 SYGVKD. V was pared by 0 bases and J by 1 base, with 17 bases between. CDR3 length equals 18 residues. The CDR3 nucleotides are TGTGCCATCAGTGAGTCCTCGGAACCCGGGGGTGGCACAGATACGCAGTATTTT. This translates into CAISESSEPGGGTDTQYF.

The chain recombines TRBV2 with TRBJ2-7; possibly TRBD1 for D (6 bases). This CDR3 is 16 amino acids long. V shed 6 bases and J shed 0 bases, with 18 bases lying between them. CDR1 is SNHLY, CDR2 FYNNEI, per germline. For the CDR3, the DNA is TGTGCCAGCAGGAAGAGAACCGGGACACTCTCCTACGAGCAGTACTTC. Translated, it gives CASRKRTGTLSYEQYF.

This chain connects TRBV19 to TRBJ2-1; D call uncertain. Trimming shortened V by 4 bases and J by 3 bases, and 10 bases separated the two germline ends. The CDR3 consists of 14 residues. Germline CDR1 and CDR2: LNHDA and SQIVND (reference sequence). The CDR3 here is CASSRHTDYNEQFF. As DNA, the CDR3 is TGTGCCAGTAGTAGGCACACCGACTACAATGAGCAGTTCTTC. The complete variable domain, with remaining parts taken from reference TRBV19 and TRBJ2-1, reads DGGITQSPKYLFRKEGQNVTLSCEQNLNHDAMYWYRQDPGQGLRLIYYSQIVNDFQKGDIAEGYSVSREKKESFPLTVTSAQKNPTAFYLCASSRHTDYNEQFFGPGTRLTVL.

This clone has a handful of counts. For the CDR3, the DNA is TGTGCCAGCAGTGAAGCGCTGAGCGGGAGCTACGAGCAGTACTTC. This sequence encodes CASSEALSGSYEQYF. The rearrangement uses TRBV6-1 and TRBJ2-7; TRBD2 aligns across 8 bases. V trimming: 0 bases; J trimming: 3 bases; junction bases outside the gene matches: 4. Germline lookup yields CDR1 MNHNS and CDR2 SASEGT. The CDR3 has 15 amino acids.

This clone occurred a few times. The chain recombines TRBV7-2 with TRBJ2-3; D possibly corresponds to TRBD2 (7 bases). From germline, CDR1 is SGHTA and CDR2 FQGNSA. The CDR3 consists of 14 residues. Between the trimmed V and J ends, which lost 4 bases and 3 bases, there was a span of 11 bases. The CDR3 loop reads CASSSQGGTDTQYF. CDR3 DNA: TGTGCCAGCAGCTCACAGGGAGGGACAGATACGCAGTATTTT.

The chain couples TRBV5-8 to TRBJ1-2; 12 nucleotides align to TRBD1. With 0 bases clipped from V and 3 bases from J, the junction kept 12 bases outside the gene matches. The CDR3 covers 19 residues. Germline-derived CDR1 and CDR2 are SGHTS and YDEGEE. For the CDR3, the DNA is TGTGCCAGCAGCTTGGCCAGGGGGACAGGGGGCGTATTCGACTATGGCTACACCTTC. Residues: CASSLARGTGGVFDYGYTF.

This clone was recorded only once. This sequence joins TRBV7-2 and TRBJ2-7; D may be TRBD1 (5 bases). Per germline, CDR1 SGHTA and CDR2 FQGNSA. Trimming left V 2 bases short and J 5 bases short, with 10 bases between. CDR3 length: 13 residues. CDR3 sequence reads: CASSLSGANEQYF. DNA of the CDR3: TGTGCCAGCAGCTTAAGTGGGGCTAACGAGCAGTACTTC.

The CDR3 sequence: CASSQDPSSLNNYGYTF. The CDR3 bases are TGCGCCAGCAGCCAAGACCCTTCGTCCCTAAATAACTATGGCTACACCTTC. The chain carries TRBV4-1 and TRBJ1-2; no clear D. The CDR3 extends over 17 amino acids. CDR1 and CDR2 from the germline V gene are MGHRA and YSYEKL. Trimming pared 0 bases from V and 1 base from J, leaving 15 bases between.

Note on this clone: A junction end diverges from the germline sequence, so it may reflect a read error. This chain links TRBV7-2 with TRBJ2-5, with a possible D match to TRBD2 (5 bases). The CDR3 length is 13 residues. Germline-derived CDR1 and CDR2 are SGHTA and FQGNSA. In nucleotides, the CDR3 is TGTGCCAGCAGGTTAGCTAGCAGAGAGACCCAGTACTTC. Its translation: CASRLASRETQYF.

V is TRBV30 and J is TRBJ1-4, with no clear D. The CDR3 contains 12 residues. The V end lost 4 bases, the J end lost 1 base, and 4 bases lay between the germline ends. Germline-derived CDR1 and CDR2 are GTSNPN and SVGIG (reference sequence). The CDR3 region has the DNA TGTGCCTGGACAGTAACTAATGAAAAACTGTTTTTT. Protein: CAWTVTNEKLFF.

The rearrangement joins TRBV7-2 to TRBJ2-5; 9 bases match TRBD1. J lost 4 bases, V lost 4 bases, and 4 bases had no gene match. CDR3 size: 14 residues. Germline V gene data show CDR1 as SGHTA and CDR2 as FQGNSA. The chain's CDR3 is CASSSGQGSETQYF. DNA for the CDR3: TGTGCCAGCAGCTCGGGACAGGGCTCAGAGACCCAGTACTTC.

Only one count was recorded for this clone. Other DNA sequences in this sample translate to the same CDR3. The chain combines TRBV9 with TRBJ2-7; 9 bases map to TRBD1. V lost 0 bases and J lost 2; bases outside the gene matches: 3. CDR1 and CDR2 from the germline V gene are SGDLS and YYNGEE. The CDR3 length is 15 residues. The CDR3 region has the DNA TGTGCCAGCAGCGTAGGTGGGACAGGGACCTACGAGCAGTACTTC. Its translation: CASSVGGTGTYEQYF.

The rearrangement links TRBV5-8 to TRBJ2-2, with TRBD2 matching over 8 bases. The CDR3 contains 17 residues. CDR1 and CDR2 (germline): SGHTS, YDEGEE. The V segment lost 4 bases and the J segment 6 bases; nucleotides outside the gene matches: 14. CDR3 DNA: TGTGCCAGCAGCCCCGCGTGGCGGGAGGCCCCACCCGGGGAGCTGTTTTTT. Protein product: CASSPAWREAPPGELFF.